Listed below are T cell receptor beta chains from one sample, sequenced in a study of blood T cell repertoires in COVID-19. Sequenced by immunoSEQ multiplex PCR; TCRdb stores in-frame clones only, minus some. Among some 140,000 clones listed, about 80% were seen once. The source material was peripheral blood. Receptor source: a woman at least 80 years old with acute or convalescent COVID-19. CDR3s leave out the opening cysteine and the closing phenylalanine or tryptophan. The order of the fields is D gene, V gene, J gene, CDR3 protein. D genes are given only for firm matches.

>NA|TRBV2|TRBJ1-5
ATTGGDGNQPQH
>NA|TRBV18|TRBJ1-3
ASSKKRPGNSGNTIY
>NA|TRBV6-6|TRBJ2-2
ASSPGPHRGSDTGELF
>NA|TRBV5-1|TRBJ2-7
ASSWTESYEQY
>NA|TRBV18|TRBJ1-4
ASSPEREKLF
>TRBD1|TRBV10-3|TRBJ2-7
AISGDRATYEQY
>NA|TRBV6-5|TRBJ1-5
ASSYRRGSRQPQH
>TRBD1|TRBV7-3|TRBJ2-7
ASSPGQGPYEQY
>TRBD1|TRBV2|TRBJ2-1
ASRMGQGLFNEQF
>TRBD1|TRBV5-6|TRBJ2-7
ASSWRYRDRDSYEQY
>TRBD2|TRBV4-1|TRBJ2-7
ASSPPPLAGFSYEQY
>TRBD1|TRBV5-1|TRBJ2-1
ASSLGDRTSNEQF
>TRBD1|TRBV2|TRBJ2-1
ASSEDRGTWGEQF
>NA|TRBV13|TRBJ1-2
ASSLDNTVYT
>TRBD1|TRBV18|TRBJ1-1
ASSPRGQGARTEAF
>NA|TRBV7-2|TRBJ1-2
ASSLGQNHGYT
>TRBD2|TRBV10-3|TRBJ2-1
AISESVPSGGYNEQF
>NA|TRBV6-5|TRBJ1-2
ASRLGFDNYGYT
>TRBD1|TRBV19|TRBJ1-3
ASAQGLDSNTIY
>NA|TRBV6-5|TRBJ1-1
ASGFRGTEAF
>TRBD1|TRBV3-1/TRBV3-2|TRBJ1-2
ASSQGSWDREGYT
>NA|TRBV6-5|TRBJ1-1
ASSQGNTEAF
>NA|TRBV18|TRBJ1-4
ASSPRRGGTTNEKLF
>NA|TRBV19|TRBJ1-4
ASSPIRDTNEKLF
>NA|TRBV6-2/TRBV6-3|TRBJ2-1
ASSYSKGGKNEQF
>NA|TRBV15|TRBJ1-1
ATSRDRVGTEAF
>TRBD1|TRBV5-1|TRBJ2-1
ASSEGTGSSYNEQF
>TRBD1|TRBV7-9|TRBJ2-2
ASSSQGALNTGELF
>TRBD1|TRBV19|TRBJ2-7
ASSIVFAGTGGVSYEQY
>TRBD1|TRBV7-9|TRBJ1-2
ASSLRQGAHGYT
>NA|TRBV24-1|TRBJ1-5
ATSDSSSDSVNQPQH
>TRBD1|TRBV18|TRBJ1-5
ASSATGGGNQPQH
>NA|TRBV5-6|TRBJ2-4
ASSFAGLAKNIQY
>NA|TRBV19|TRBJ1-3
ASSSGDGSGNTIY
>NA|TRBV29-1|TRBJ1-1
SASWQGNTEAF
>NA|TRBV3-1/TRBV3-2|TRBJ2-1
ASRLGGDEQF
>TRBD1|TRBV5-1|TRBJ1-2
ASSLEDRDYGYT
>NA|TRBV27|TRBJ1-2
ASSRTDPNYGYT
>TRBD2|TRBV3-1/TRBV3-2|TRBJ2-3
ASSLSGASTDTQY
>NA|TRBV18|TRBJ2-7
ASSPGLGGPQSSYEQY
>NA|TRBV4-1|TRBJ1-6
ASSTFSPRDSPLH
>NA|TRBV5-1|TRBJ1-1
ASSSQGDTEAF
>TRBD1|TRBV5-1|TRBJ2-5
ASSLDTGGLETQY
>NA|TRBV7-2|TRBJ1-1
ASSSDRWSTEAF
>NA|TRBV9|TRBJ2-3
ASSVGGGSTDTQY
>NA|TRBV5-6|TRBJ1-1
ASSLGAEDTEAF
>NA|TRBV4-2|TRBJ1-4
ASSQARDEKLF
>NA|TRBV15|TRBJ2-3
ATSRVARDGTDTQY